Presented here are 24 T cell receptor beta chains from one specimen sequenced in a study of blood T cell repertoires in COVID-19. The protocol was immunoSEQ multiplex PCR, while the TCRdb copy is restricted to in-frame clones and leaves out a portion. The sample has 200,000 to 250,000 clones, roughly 83% seen once. Sample: PBMCs or T cells enriched from blood (not recorded which). These receptors originate from a woman aged 50 to 60 who had recovered from COVID-19.

The chain carries TRBV27 and TRBJ2-5; TRBD2 agrees at 10 bases. This CDR3 region has 17 residues. Germline loops: CDR1 MNHEY, CDR2 SMNVEV (reference sequence). Trimming removed 8 bases from V and 4 bases from J; junction bases left unmatched: 16. The CDR3 DNA reads TGTGCCAGCGGGCGGAGGGAAGCGGGAGGGCCTGGAGAGACCCAGTACTTC. This encodes CASGRREAGGPGETQYF.

V and J are TRBV5-4 and TRBJ2-7; perhaps TRBD2 as D (5 bases). Germline V gene data show CDR1 as SGHNT and CDR2 as YYREEE (reference sequence). The V and J ends lost 4 bases and 2 bases respectively, with 13 bases between them. The CDR3 spans 14 residues. The DNA for the CDR3 is TGTGCCAGCAGCCCTTTGGCGGAGGCCTACGAGCAGTACTTC. Translation: CASSPLAEAYEQYF.

The chain links TRBV7-2 to TRBJ2-5, with 8 positions matching TRBD2. CDR1 and CDR2 from the germline V gene are SGHTA and FQGNSA. The CDR3 sequence is 19 residues long. The J segment lost 5 bases and the V segment lost 5 bases, leaving 22 bases of the junction unmatched. As DNA, the CDR3 is TGTGCCAGCAGCCCTCCACTAGGGACTAGTGGGGGTAAAAGGGAGACCCAGTACTTC. Encoded protein: CASSPPLGTSGGKRETQYF. Combining the CDR3 with reference TRBV7-2 and TRBJ2-5 gives the whole variable domain GAGVSQSPSNKVTEKGKDVELRCDPISGHTALYWYRQSLGQGLEFLIYFQGNSAPDKSGLPSDRFSAERTGGSVSTLTIQRTQQEDSAVYLCASSPPLGTSGGKRETQYFGPGTRLLVL.

This chain connects TRBV6-2 or TRBV6-3 to TRBJ1-1, with TRBD1 matching over 7 bases. The CDR3 has 16 residues. Germline V CDR1 and CDR2: MNHEY, SVGEGT. The V and J ends lost 2 bases and 10 bases, in that order; junction bases with no gene match: 16. This CDR3 is CASSYVIGGAPLRAFF. The CDR3 region has the DNA TGTGCCAGCAGTTACGTGATAGGGGGCGCGCCCCTAAGAGCTTTCTTT.

The V call is TRBV6-2 or TRBV6-3, the J call TRBJ1-5; 8 nucleotides agree with TRBD1. The CDR3 consists of 18 residues. The germline gives CDR1 MNHEY, CDR2 SVGEGT. V lost 5 bases and J lost 3; bases outside the gene matches: 15. The CDR3 protein is CASSNNPGQGWDNQPQHF. The CDR3 nucleotides are TGTGCCAGCAGTAACAATCCCGGACAGGGATGGGACAATCAGCCCCAGCATTTT.

The chain has TRBV24-1 and TRBJ2-3; 10 bases line up with TRBD1. CDR3 size: 15 residues. V lost 7 bases and J lost 2; bases outside the gene matches: 5. CDR1 is KGHDR, CDR2 SFDVKD, per germline. The CDR3 reads CATSPGQGFTDTQYF. For the CDR3, the DNA is TGTGCCACCAGCCCGGGACAGGGGTTCACAGATACGCAGTATTTT.

The gene calls are TRBV18 and TRBJ2-1, with 9 bases fitting TRBD2. V was pared by 2 bases and J by 5 bases, with 4 bases of the junction left unmatched. CDR3 length: 15 amino acids. Germline-derived CDR1 and CDR2 are KGHSH and LQKENI. The CDR3 DNA is TGTGCCAGCTCACCAGGAATAGCGGGGGACAATGAGCAGTTCTTC. As protein: CASSPGIAGDNEQFF. Looking up the rest from reference TRBV18 and TRBJ2-1 gives the full variable domain: NAGVMQNPRHLVRRRGQEARLRCSPMKGHSHVYWYRQLPEEGLKFMVYLQKENIIDESGMPKERFSAEFPKEGPSILRIQQVVRGDSAAYFCASSPGIAGDNEQFFGPGTRLTVL.

The rearrangement links TRBV29-1 to TRBJ2-5, with 11 bases fitting TRBD1. Germline V gene lookup returns CDR1 SQVTM and CDR2 ANQGSEA. The ends lost 4 bases at V and 2 bases at J; junction bases unmatched: 3. The CDR3 loop spans 14 amino acids. The CDR3 loop is CSVVGQGVQETQYF. The CDR3 DNA follows: TGCAGCGTTGTGGGACAGGGGGTACAAGAGACCCAGTACTTC.

The table lists this clone with a few counts. This chain connects TRBV3-1 (or the pseudogene TRBV3-2) to TRBJ2-7; tentative D call: TRBD1 (5 bases). Germline CDR1 and CDR2: LGHDT and YNNKEL (reference sequence). CDR3 length: 15 residues. Trimming shortened V by 0 bases and J by 4 bases, and 13 bases separated the two germline ends. CDR3: CASSQDFRVQYEQYF. The CDR3 DNA reads TGTGCCAGCAGCCAAGATTTCAGGGTTCAATACGAGCAGTACTTC.

The chain joins TRBV19 to TRBJ2-7; 11 bases agree with TRBD1. J lost 0 bases, V lost 6 bases, and 10 bases had no gene match. This CDR3 is built from 17 residues. Germline V gives CDR1 LNHDA, CDR2 SQIVND (reference sequence). CDR3 in amino acids: CASSTGTGGPISYEQYF. The CDR3 region has the DNA TGTGCCAGTAGCACCGGGACAGGGGGACCAATCTCCTACGAGCAGTACTTC. The whole variable domain, filled in from reference TRBV19 and TRBJ2-7, reads DGGITQSPKYLFRKEGQNVTLSCEQNLNHDAMYWYRQDPGQGLRLIYYSQIVNDFQKGDIAEGYSVSREKKESFPLTVTSAQKNPTAFYLCASSTGTGGPISYEQYFGPGTRLTVT.

The gene calls are TRBV3-1 (or the pseudogene TRBV3-2) and TRBJ2-1, with a tentative D call TRBD1 (5 bases). This CDR3 has 15 residues. Trimming took 0 bases from V and 6 from J, leaving 12 bases between them. The V gene's germline CDR1 is LGHDT and CDR2 YNNKEL (reference sequence). Written as DNA, the CDR3 is TGTGCCAGCAGCCAAGATACCCTGGGGCGCAATGAGCAGTTCTTC. Its protein product is CASSQDTLGRNEQFF.

The chain links TRBV19 to TRBJ1-6, with D unresolved. The CDR3 is 13 amino acids. V was trimmed by 3 bases and J by 7 bases, leaving 7 bases between them. Germline V lookup: CDR1 LNHDA, CDR2 SQIVND (reference sequence). This chain's CDR3 is CASSIYRNSPLHF. CDR3 nucleotide sequence: TGTGCCAGTAGTATCTACAGAAATTCACCCCTCCACTTT. Combining the CDR3 with reference TRBV19 and TRBJ1-6 gives the whole variable domain DGGITQSPKYLFRKEGQNVTLSCEQNLNHDAMYWYRQDPGQGLRLIYYSQIVNDFQKGDIAEGYSVSREKKESFPLTVTSAQKNPTAFYLCASSIYRNSPLHFGNGTRLTVT.

The chain links TRBV5-1 to TRBJ1-2; 10 bases fit TRBD1. The V gene end was trimmed by 4 bases and the J gene end by 8 bases; junction bases not matched to a gene: 5. Germline lookup yields CDR1 SGHRS and CDR2 YFSETQ. The CDR3 spans 13 residues. The CDR3 region has the DNA TGCGCCAGCAGCGCGACAGGGGGCCCAGGCTACACCTTC. Encoded protein: CASSATGGPGYTF.

The V call is TRBV5-1, the J call TRBJ1-5; perhaps TRBD1 as D (5 bases). The CDR3 extends over 15 amino acids. Deletions cut 4 bases from V and 5 bases from J, with 16 bases between. Per the germline V gene, CDR1 is SGHRS and CDR2 is YFSETQ. CDR3 in amino acids: CASSPGHVSDQPQHF. DNA for the CDR3: TGCGCCAGCAGCCCCGGACACGTTTCTGATCAGCCCCAGCATTTT.

This clone was picked up one time. The gene calls are TRBV6-7 and TRBJ2-2, with TRBD2 matching over 8 bases. TRBV6-7 is sorted into the ORF group, with uncertain function. V shed 2 bases and J 6 bases; nucleotides not matched to a gene: 8. CDR3 size: 16 residues. The DNA of the CDR3 is TGTGCCAGCAGTTACCCCTTTGACGGGGGGGCCGGGGAGCTGTTTTTT. Translation: CASSYPFDGGAGELFF.

The rearrangement uses TRBV18 and TRBJ1-5, with D uncertain. Trimming took off 1 base at V and 0 bases at J, with 13 bases between the two ends. Germline assignment: CDR1 KGHSH and CDR2 LQKENI. The CDR3 totals 17 residues. Here the CDR3 DNA reads TGTGCCAGCTCACCACAGGGAGGGTCCTATAGCAATCAGCCCCAGCATTTT. Translated, it gives CASSPQGGSYSNQPQHF.

The CDR3 nucleotides read TGTGCCAGCAGCGCTCACCCCCAGGGGGGTAATTCACCCCTCCACTTT. Protein sequence: CASSAHPQGGNSPLHF. J is TRBJ1-6 and V is TRBV9, with 7 bases that match TRBD1. J lost 6 bases, V lost 3 bases, and 9 bases had no gene match. The CDR3 is 16 amino acids. Per germline, CDR1 SGDLS and CDR2 YYNGEE.

The sample holds many counts of this clone. The genes are TRBV6-1 and TRBJ2-7; 10 bases agree with TRBD1. With V trimmed by 4 bases and J by 5 bases, 11 bases remained unmatched. The CDR3 loop spans 16 amino acids. CDR1 and CDR2 from the germline V gene are MNHNS and SASEGT. This chain's CDR3 is CASSGTPGQGTDEQYF. CDR3 coding DNA: TGTGCCAGCAGTGGAACTCCGGGACAGGGGACGGACGAGCAGTACTTC.

The rearrangement joins TRBV2 to TRBJ2-3; TRBD1 agrees at 7 bases. The CDR3 contains 15 residues. V dropped 5 bases and J dropped 1; count of bases not matched to a gene: 6. In germline, CDR1 is SNHLY, CDR2 FYNNEI. The CDR3 DNA reads as TGTGCCAGCAGTCCCGGGGACAGTGGCACAGATACGCAGTATTTT. Encoded protein: CASSPGDSGTDTQYF.

Here the CDR3 reads CASSPHRTTLKDYGYTF. CDR3 DNA: TGTGCCAGCAGCCCACATCGGACTACCCTAAAGGACTATGGCTACACCTTC. V gene TRBV4-2 combines with J gene TRBJ1-2; no clear D. CDR3 length: 17 amino acids. Deletions cut 4 bases from V and 3 bases from J, with 21 bases between. Germline assignment: CDR1 LGHNA and CDR2 YNFKEQ.

This clone is a singleton in its sample. DNA for the CDR3: TGTGCCAGTGCCCCGACAGGGAGTAATTCACCCCTCCACTTT. Residues: CASAPTGSNSPLHF. This chain uses TRBV19 with TRBJ1-6, with 7 bases fitting TRBD1. The germline V gene encodes CDR1 LNHDA and CDR2 SQIVND (reference sequence). With 8 bases clipped from V and 6 bases from J, the junction kept 7 bases outside the gene matches. The CDR3 has 14 residues.

CDR3 DNA sequence: TGTGCCAGCAGCTTGTATCACGCGGGGGCCAGCTCCTACGAGCAGTACTTC. Its translation: CASSLYHAGASSYEQYF. The genes are TRBV5-5 and TRBJ2-7; D may be TRBD2 (7 bases). The CDR3 sequence is 17 residues long. V was clipped by 1 base and J by 0 bases, with 17 bases between them. Per germline, CDR1 SGHKS and CDR2 YYEKEE (reference sequence).

The V gene is TRBV6-5, the J gene TRBJ1-3; a possible D gene is TRBD1 (5 bases). Looked up from germline, CDR1 is MNHEY and CDR2 is SVGAGI. This CDR3 is built from 15 residues. V was shortened by 2 bases and J by 2 bases, with 10 bases between the two germline ends. Here the CDR3 reads CASSYVGGAGNTIYF. CDR3 nucleotides: TGTGCCAGCAGTTACGTCGGGGGGGCTGGAAACACCATATATTTT.

This chain joins TRBV28 and TRBJ1-1; tentative D call: TRBD1 (5 bases). Germline V lookup: CDR1 MDHEN, CDR2 SYDVKM. The CDR3 sequence is 12 residues long. V dropped 6 bases and J dropped 6 bases, with 11 bases sitting between them. The CDR3 bases are TGTGCCAGCAGGCCTATAGGGGCTGAAGCTTTCTTT. Translated, it gives CASRPIGAEAFF.